This paragraph covers one TCR beta chain sequence. Its binding antigen is unknown. Per-nucleotide qualities are absent, and no much larger clonotype sits a single base away. Systemically healthy Caucasian individuals from Russia, roughly 40 in total and aged about 6 to 100 years, were included as donors. Each donor gave 8 to 10 milliliters of peripheral blood, drawn into EDTA-treated Vacutainer tubes. PBMCs were isolated by Ficoll-Paque density-gradient centrifugation, with at least 6 million obtained per sample. Trizol reagent was used to extract total RNA from PBMCs, with at least 6 micrograms per sample. The percentages of naive CD45RAhigh/CD27high T cells were determined by flow cytometry on a PBMC aliquot from every donor. Libraries were built with 5' RACE. Reads for this sample came from an Illumina HiSeq 2500. A second PCR of about 6 to 12 cycles was run with a J-beta primer mix and a sample-barcoded 5' primer. Each TCR beta cDNA molecule received a unique molecular identifier from a template-switch 5' adaptor carrying 12 random nucleotides. Each sample yielded at least 2.5 million CDR3-containing paired-end reads. The Mint cDNA synthesis kit, primed by a TRBC-specific oligonucleotide, was used to synthesize first-strand cDNA from all RNA. Following uracil-DNA glycosylase treatment, all cDNA underwent a first 18-cycle PCR with the universal primers M1SS and BC2_uni_R. The study's processing was this. For normalization, 1 million high-quality reads were randomly selected from each sample, with every read carrying a distinct molecular identifier. Reads with shared molecular identifiers were discarded instead of being binned into consensus sequences. MiTCR, with a Q25 quality threshold and the strictest error-elimination algorithm, was used for CDR3 identification, clonotype clustering and error correction. Lower-bound total TCR beta diversity was estimated with a nonparametric unseen species model using Euler transformation. The public reads were reanalyzed by TCRdb: fastp trimming at Q25, MiXCR alignment, in-frame beta chains only. Here each entry gathers all rows of one CDR3 protein and keeps the most common genes and DNA. TCRdb's processing, not the authors', yielded these V and J calls. This sample comprises about 1.8 million distinct CDR3 sequences, approximately 50% of them detected only once. Clones ranked in the top ten supply approximately 2.1% of the sample.

The data belong to a study of blood T cells in healthy people across ages (dated by TCRdb to 2013 to 2016). Some background on the complete study: In model experiments, roughly one uniquely barcoded TCR beta cDNA molecule per two T cells was captured by template switching. The study measured age-related changes in TCR beta repertoire diversity using deep sequencing normalized with unique cDNA molecular identifiers. The donors were divided into four age groups: young (average roughly 17 years), middle-aged (approximately 42), aged (approximately 62) and long-lived (nearly 85). To avoid experimental bias, donors of different ages were distributed randomly across sequencing lanes. For two donors (one aged 18 to 29 and one aged 80 or older), the study analyzed two additional independent replicas of 1 million unique cDNA reads from the same blood draw.

Here is what the overall study found, with its caveats: Compared with the aged group, more naive CD4+ T cells, fewer expanded clones and increased TCR diversity were shown by the long-lived group, suggesting age selection. Estimates of total diversity from one million sequenced T cells were regarded as lower bounds and underestimates. A strong correlation was found between observed TCR beta diversity and the percentage of naive T cells measured by flow cytometry. Conclusive comparison of naive and antigen-experienced compartments was prevented by the profiling of bulk unsorted PBMCs. Observed TCR beta diversity per million T cells fell roughly linearly with age, and a significant reduction was already apparent by age approximately 41. Because the CMV infection status of the donors was unknown, age-related changes in expanded clonotypes may potentially have been confounded.

The sample taken for sequencing was blood. The receptor was isolated from a woman between 40 and 55 years old in good health.

CDR3 region: CAGRMSPGVETQYF. Read as DNA, the sequence is TGTGCCGGACGGATGAGCCCCGGAGTGGAGACCCAGTACTTC. This chain joins TRBV6-1 to TRBJ2-7; no confident D gene assignment can be made. The J call could be wrong; TRBJ2-5 is a better fit for the DNA end. Measured from the cysteine to the phenylalanine, the CDR3 is 14 residues long. The only DNA kept is the CDR3, 42 bases in frame from the first base. CDR1 and CDR2 (MNHNS, SASEGT) derive from the germline V gene.